One sample yielded the 24 T cell receptor beta chains listed below, sequenced in a study of blood T cell repertoires in COVID-19. TCRdb's copy holds only in-frame clones and misses some; the assay was immunoSEQ multiplex PCR. The data contain 60,000 to 90,000 clones, around 83% of them singletons. The source material was peripheral blood. The source of these receptors is a woman in her fifties or sixties with acute or convalescent COVID-19.

V and J are TRBV28 and TRBJ2-1, with D uncertain. Germline V lookup: CDR1 MDHEN, CDR2 SYDVKM. V was pared by 7 bases and J by 2 bases, with 12 bases between. This CDR3 spans 14 amino acids. The CDR3 protein is CASTLGAPYNEQFF. CDR3 bases: TGTGCCAGCACCCTCGGAGCCCCCTACAATGAGCAGTTCTTC.

The chain carries TRBV7-9 and TRBJ2-1, with 9 bases fitting TRBD2. CDR3 size: 16 residues. V lost 5 bases to trimming and J lost 3 bases; unmatched junction nucleotides: 8. Per the germline V gene, CDR1 is SEHNR and CDR2 is FQNEAQ (reference sequence). CDR3 sequence: CASSTFSGGLYNEQFF. The CDR3 DNA follows: TGTGCCAGCAGCACCTTTAGCGGGGGCCTCTACAATGAGCAGTTCTTC.

The chain links TRBV6-5 to TRBJ2-7; TRBD1 matches 10 bases. The V and J ends lost 6 bases and 5 bases, in that order; junction bases with no gene match: 7. CDR1 is MNHEY and CDR2 is SVGAGI in the germline V gene. The CDR3 is 14 residues long. CDR3 loop: CASRGTGVHHEQYF. In DNA, the CDR3 is TGTGCCAGCAGGGGGACAGGGGTTCATCACGAGCAGTACTTC.

The J gene is TRBJ2-7, the V gene TRBV3-1 (or the pseudogene TRBV3-2); 9 bases fit TRBD2. Losses at the gene ends were 3 bases for V and 3 bases for J; bases not matched to a gene: 6. This CDR3 comprises 15 residues. Germline assignment: CDR1 LGHDT and CDR2 YNNKEL (reference sequence). The chain's CDR3 is CASSQGGRGGYEQYF. CDR3 coding DNA: TGTGCCAGCAGCCAGGGCGGGCGGGGGGGCTACGAGCAGTACTTC.

This clone was seen once. The genes are TRBV5-4 and TRBJ1-2; TRBD1 is a possible D gene (6 bases). V lost 0 bases and J 8 bases, leaving 23 bases between the germline ends. The germline CDR1 and CDR2 sequences are SGHNT and YYREEE (reference sequence). The CDR3 is 17 amino acids. CDR3 sequence: CASSLGTASMGLGGYTF. In nucleotides, the CDR3 is TGTGCCAGCAGCTTGGGGACAGCCTCGATGGGGTTGGGAGGCTACACCTTC.

The genes are TRBV7-2 and TRBJ2-7; TRBD2 agrees at 12 bases. Trimming took 7 bases from V and 3 from J; bases not matched to a gene: 10. The CDR3 totals 16 residues. CDR1 and CDR2 from the germline V gene are SGHTA and FQGNSA. The CDR3 DNA reads TGTGCCAGCAAACCGGGGACTAGCGGGCTCCTCTACGAGCAGTACTTC. It yields the protein CASKPGTSGLLYEQYF.

The chain carries TRBV7-2 and TRBJ2-2, with D possibly matching TRBD1 (6 bases). V was shortened by 5 bases and J by 7 bases, with 17 bases between the two germline ends. The CDR3 covers 15 residues. CDR1 and CDR2 (germline): SGHTA, FQGNSA. CDR3 sequence: CASSPRRGVNGELFF. The CDR3 DNA reads TGTGCCAGCAGCCCCCGCAGGGGAGTTAACGGGGAGCTGTTTTTT.

The table lists this clone with a count of one. The chain couples TRBV30 to TRBJ1-6; the match to TRBD1 covers 9 bases. Germline V CDR1 and CDR2: GTSNPN, SVGIG (reference sequence). J gave up 7 bases and V 4 bases, and 5 bases lay outside the gene matches. The CDR3 loop spans 14 amino acids. CDR3 in DNA: TGTGCCTGGAAGGGGACAGGGCTGAATTCACCCCTCCACTTT. Protein: CAWKGTGLNSPLHF.

The rearrangement uses TRBV6-2 or TRBV6-3 and TRBJ1-1; the match to TRBD1 covers 9 bases. CDR3 length: 18 residues. Germline V gene lookup returns CDR1 MNHEY and CDR2 SVGEGT. V shed 0 bases and J 0 bases; nucleotides not matched to a gene: 8. CDR3: CASSYSRDRVFLNTEAFF. The CDR3 nucleotides are TGTGCCAGCAGTTACTCCCGGGACAGGGTTTTTCTGAACACTGAAGCTTTCTTT.

V and J are TRBV7-3 and TRBJ2-1; 7 bases match TRBD2. The CDR3 length is 14 residues. Unmatched junction bases numbered 4, after V lost 1 base and J lost 7 bases. Germline V gene lookup returns CDR1 SGHTA and CDR2 FQGTGA. This CDR3 is CASSLRPSGNEQFF. CDR3 nucleotide sequence: TGTGCCAGCAGCTTAAGGCCTAGCGGAAATGAGCAGTTCTTC.

The V call is TRBV2, the J call TRBJ1-2; D gene unclear. Germline loops: CDR1 SNHLY, CDR2 FYNNEI. The germline V and J ends were trimmed by 8 bases and 7 bases, with 20 bases remaining between them. This CDR3 has 14 amino acids. DNA for the CDR3: TGTGCCAGCCAACCCCTCCGGGAGGGTCGTGGCTACACCTTC. Translation gives CASQPLREGRGYTF.

The chain has TRBV28 and TRBJ2-7, with 8 bases matching TRBD1. The CDR3 spans 14 residues. Germline V gene lookup returns CDR1 MDHEN and CDR2 SYDVKM. V was pared by 5 bases and J by 3 bases, with 6 bases of the junction left unmatched. This chain's CDR3 is CASSVGQVNYEQYF. The CDR3 nucleotides read TGTGCCAGCAGTGTGGGACAGGTTAACTACGAGCAGTACTTC. Supplemented by reference TRBV28 and TRBJ2-7, the full variable domain reads DVKVTQSSRYLVKRTGEKVFLECVQDMDHENMFWYRQDPGLGLRLIYFSYDVKMKEKGDIPEGYSVSREKKERFSLILESASTNQTSMYLCASSVGQVNYEQYFGPGTRLTVT.

The gene calls are TRBV3-1 (or the pseudogene TRBV3-2) and TRBJ1-5, with a tentative D call TRBD1 (5 bases). V was cut by 3 bases and J by 1 base, with 7 bases left in between. The germline V gene has CDR1 LGHDT and CDR2 YNNKEL (reference sequence). The CDR3 consists of 14 residues. This CDR3 reads CASSHGHSNQPQHF. Here the CDR3 DNA reads TGTGCCAGCAGCCACGGACACAGCAATCAGCCCCAGCATTTT.

The J gene is TRBJ2-1, the V gene TRBV28, with TRBD1 identical over 11 bases. This CDR3 region has 16 residues. Germline V gene lookup returns CDR1 MDHEN and CDR2 SYDVKM. V lost 3 bases and J lost 6; bases outside the gene matches: 7. CDR3 in amino acids: CASSFVQDRGRNEQFF. CDR3 DNA: TGTGCCAGCAGTTTCGTCCAGGACAGGGGGCGCAATGAGCAGTTCTTC.

V and J are TRBV5-1 and TRBJ1-3; perhaps TRBD1 as D (5 bases). The ends were cut back, 4 bases at V and 4 bases at J, with 12 bases in the middle. Germline CDR1 and CDR2: SGHRS and YFSETQ. This CDR3 contains 14 residues. The CDR3 sequence: CASSAPGVGNTIYF. The CDR3 region has the DNA TGCGCCAGCAGCGCCCCGGGGGTCGGAAACACCATATATTTT. The complete variable domain, with remaining parts taken from reference TRBV5-1 and TRBJ1-3, reads KAGVTQTPRYLIKTRGQQVTLSCSPISGHRSVSWYQQTPGQGLQFLFEYFSETQRNKGNFPGRFSGRQFSNSRSEMNVSTLELGDSALYLCASSAPGVGNTIYFGEGSWLTVV.

J is TRBJ1-6 and V is TRBV2; 10 positions match TRBD1. This CDR3 region has 16 residues. Germline CDR1 is SNHLY and CDR2 is FYNNEI. Trimming removed 2 bases from V and 7 bases from J; junction bases left unmatched: 5. The CDR3 region is CASSEWGTGDNSPLHF. CDR3 sequence (DNA): TGTGCCAGCAGTGAATGGGGGACAGGGGACAATTCACCCCTCCACTTT.

The V and J genes are TRBV4-2 and TRBJ1-1, with 8 nucleotides matching TRBD1. CDR3 size: 16 residues. Germline assignment: CDR1 LGHNA and CDR2 YNFKEQ. The J segment lost 6 bases and the V segment lost 1 base, leaving 10 bases of the junction unmatched. In DNA form, the CDR3 reads TGTGCCAGCAGCCAAGGAGGCCGACAGGGGAAAGCTGAAGCTTTCTTT. It is translated as CASSQGGRQGKAEAFF.

This chain links TRBV12-3 or TRBV12-4 with TRBJ1-1; D is undetermined. Deletions cut 6 bases from V and 6 bases from J, with 11 bases between. The CDR3 is made up of 12 amino acids. This CDR3 reads CASRVSVAEAFF. The CDR3, as DNA: TGTGCCAGCAGGGTAAGCGTAGCTGAAGCTTTCTTT.

The chain employs TRBV3-1 (or the pseudogene TRBV3-2) and TRBJ2-7, with 12 nucleotides matching TRBD2. Germline V CDR1 and CDR2: LGHDT, YNNKEL (reference sequence). The CDR3 is 16 amino acids. The ends lost 0 bases at V and 9 bases at J; junction bases unmatched: 9. The CDR3 sequence is CASSQDLASGRGSQYF. The CDR3 DNA follows: TGTGCCAGCAGCCAAGATTTGGCTAGCGGGAGGGGCTCGCAGTACTTC.

This clone was observed a handful of times. The chain couples TRBV28 to TRBJ2-2; 8 bases are a match to TRBD2. CDR1 is MDHEN and CDR2 is SYDVKM in the germline V gene. The V and J ends lost 4 bases and 5 bases, in that order; junction bases with no gene match: 21. The CDR3 extends over 20 amino acids. Here the CDR3 DNA reads TGTGCCAGCAGTTCGCCCGCAATGGGGCGACTAGCGCCCGAAACCGGGGAGCTGTTTTTT. Its translation is CASSSPAMGRLAPETGELFF.

In nucleotides, the CDR3 is TGTGCCAGCAGCACTCTCGGGGACAGCAGACAGCCCCAGCATTTT. Amino acids: CASSTLGDSRQPQHF. The rearrangement joins TRBV2 to TRBJ1-5, with 7 nucleotides matching TRBD1. The V gene's germline CDR1 is SNHLY and CDR2 FYNNEI. With 6 bases clipped from V and 7 bases from J, the junction kept 12 bases outside the gene matches. The CDR3 has 15 residues.

V usage is TRBV5-1 and J usage is TRBJ1-1; D not certain. Trimming removed 2 bases at V and 2 bases at J, with 10 bases between. The CDR3 is 14 residues long. The germline CDR1 and CDR2 sequences are SGHRS and YFSETQ. The CDR3 sequence is CASSLIQQNTEAFF. CDR3 bases: TGCGCCAGCAGCTTAATACAGCAAAACACTGAAGCTTTCTTT.

The chain joins TRBV19 to TRBJ1-1; TRBD1 matches 9 bases. Germline CDR1 reads LNHDA; CDR2 reads SQIVND (reference sequence). This CDR3 has 16 amino acids. Trimming took 1 base from V and 1 from J; bases not matched to a gene: 4. The CDR3 region is CASSIGGTGRNTEAFF. Written as DNA, the CDR3 is TGTGCCAGTAGTATAGGGGGGACAGGGAGGAACACTGAAGCTTTCTTT.

The rearrangement uses TRBV7-2 and TRBJ2-7; the D gene is possibly TRBD1 (6 bases). The CDR3 runs to 13 residues. Germline V gene sequence: CDR1 SGHTA, CDR2 FQGNSA. V lost 4 bases, J lost 6 bases, and 13 bases lay in between. The CDR3 is CASSSIQGREQYF. DNA for the CDR3: TGTGCCAGCAGCTCTATACAGGGTCGCGAGCAGTACTTC.